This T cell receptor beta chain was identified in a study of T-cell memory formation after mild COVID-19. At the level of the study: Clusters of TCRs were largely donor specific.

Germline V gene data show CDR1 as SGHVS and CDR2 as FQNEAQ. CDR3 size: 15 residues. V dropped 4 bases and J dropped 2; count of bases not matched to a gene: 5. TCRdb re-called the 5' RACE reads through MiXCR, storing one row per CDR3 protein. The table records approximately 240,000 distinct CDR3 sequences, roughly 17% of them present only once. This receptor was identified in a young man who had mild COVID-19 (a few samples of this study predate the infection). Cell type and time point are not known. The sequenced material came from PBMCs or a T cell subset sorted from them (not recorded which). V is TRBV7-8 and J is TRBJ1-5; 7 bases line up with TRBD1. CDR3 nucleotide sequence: TGTGCCAGCAGCTCTGCTAGGGGGCGCAATCAGCCCCAGCATTTT. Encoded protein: CASSSARGRNQPQHF.